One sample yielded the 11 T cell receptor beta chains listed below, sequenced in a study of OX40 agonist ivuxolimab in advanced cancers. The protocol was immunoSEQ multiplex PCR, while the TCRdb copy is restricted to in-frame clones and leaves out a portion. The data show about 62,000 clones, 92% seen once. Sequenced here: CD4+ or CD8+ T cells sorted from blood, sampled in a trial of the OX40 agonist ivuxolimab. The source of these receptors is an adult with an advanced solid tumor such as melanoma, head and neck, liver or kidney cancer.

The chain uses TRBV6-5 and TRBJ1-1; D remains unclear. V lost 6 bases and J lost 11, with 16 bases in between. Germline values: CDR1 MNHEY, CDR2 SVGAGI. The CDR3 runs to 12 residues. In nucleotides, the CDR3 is TGTGCCAGCAGCCAACCCGGGGTAGGGGCTTTCTTT. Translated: CASSQPGVGAFF.

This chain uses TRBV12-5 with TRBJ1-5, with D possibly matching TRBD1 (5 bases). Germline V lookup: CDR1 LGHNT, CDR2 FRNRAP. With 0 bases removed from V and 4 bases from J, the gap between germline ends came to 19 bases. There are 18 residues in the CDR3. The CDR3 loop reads CASGLVSGRDIANQPQHF. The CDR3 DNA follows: TGTGCTAGTGGTTTGGTATCGGGCAGGGATATAGCAAATCAGCCCCAGCATTTT.

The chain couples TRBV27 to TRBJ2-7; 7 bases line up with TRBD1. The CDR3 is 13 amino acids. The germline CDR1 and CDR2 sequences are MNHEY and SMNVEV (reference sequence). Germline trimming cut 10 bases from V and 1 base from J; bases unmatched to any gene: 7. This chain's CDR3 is CATATGESYEQYF. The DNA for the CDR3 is TGTGCCACCGCTACAGGGGAATCCTACGAGCAGTACTTC.

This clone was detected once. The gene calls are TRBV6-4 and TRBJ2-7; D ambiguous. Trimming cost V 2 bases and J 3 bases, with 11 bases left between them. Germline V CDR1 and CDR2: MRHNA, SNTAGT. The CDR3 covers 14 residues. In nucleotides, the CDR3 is TGTGCCAGCAGTGACCCCAGAGATCGCTACGAGCAGTACTTC. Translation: CASSDPRDRYEQYF.

Written as DNA, the CDR3 is TGCGCCAGCAGCCAATTAACAGGGGAACTGAACACTGAAGCTTTCTTT. Its translation is CASSQLTGELNTEAFF. The rearrangement links TRBV4-1 to TRBJ1-1; 7 nucleotides agree with TRBD1. J gave up 0 bases and V 2 bases, and 6 bases lay outside the gene matches. The CDR3 sequence is 16 residues long. Looked up from germline, CDR1 is MGHRA and CDR2 is YSYEKL.

The CDR3 spells CASSSLAEQYF. CDR3 DNA: TGTGCCAGCAGCTCCTTAGCCGAGCAGTACTTC. The chain links TRBV11-2 to TRBJ2-7; D gene uncertain. V lost 4 bases and J lost 6, with 7 bases in between. Germline CDR1 SGHAT, CDR2 FQNNGV. This CDR3 is 11 amino acids long.

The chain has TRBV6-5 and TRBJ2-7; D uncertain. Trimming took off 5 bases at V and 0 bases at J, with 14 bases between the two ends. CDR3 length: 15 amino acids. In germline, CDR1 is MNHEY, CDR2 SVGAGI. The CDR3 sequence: CASSNAGHSSYEQYF. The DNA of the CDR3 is TGTGCCAGCAGTAACGCCGGCCACAGCTCCTACGAGCAGTACTTC.

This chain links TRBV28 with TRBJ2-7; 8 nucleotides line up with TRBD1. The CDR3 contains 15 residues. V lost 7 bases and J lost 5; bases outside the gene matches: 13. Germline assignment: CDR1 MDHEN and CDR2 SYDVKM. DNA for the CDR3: TGTGCCAGCATAGGATTCGGGACAGGCGGGGACGAGCAGTACTTC. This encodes CASIGFGTGGDEQYF.

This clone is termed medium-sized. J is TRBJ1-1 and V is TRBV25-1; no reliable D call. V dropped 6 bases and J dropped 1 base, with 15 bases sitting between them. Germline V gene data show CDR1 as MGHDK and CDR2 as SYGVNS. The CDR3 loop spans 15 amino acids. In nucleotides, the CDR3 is TGTGCCAGCAGAAGAGGTTTCCCCCCGAACACTGAAGCTTTCTTT. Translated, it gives CASRRGFPPNTEAFF.

The CDR3 coding sequence is TGTGCCAGTGGACTAGCGGGAGAAATTTCCGGGAATGAGCAGTTCTTC. Protein: CASGLAGEISGNEQFF. The V gene is TRBV7-9, the J gene TRBJ2-1; TRBD2 agrees at 13 bases. Germline V CDR1 and CDR2: SEHNR, FQNEAQ (reference sequence). J lost 7 bases, V lost 9 bases, and 12 bases had no gene match. This CDR3 is built from 16 residues. Drawing the rest from reference TRBV7-9 and TRBJ2-1, the complete variable domain is DTGVSQNPRHKITKRGQNVTFRCDPISEHNRLYWYRQTLGQGPEFLTYFQNEAQLEKSRLLSDRFSAERPKGSFSTLEIQRTEQGDSAMYLCASGLAGEISGNEQFFGPGTRLTVL.

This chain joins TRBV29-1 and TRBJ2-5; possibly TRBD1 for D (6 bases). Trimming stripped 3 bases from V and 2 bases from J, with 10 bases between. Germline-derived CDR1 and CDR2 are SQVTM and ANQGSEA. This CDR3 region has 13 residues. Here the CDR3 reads CSVDTGIQETQYF. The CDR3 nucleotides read TGCAGCGTTGATACAGGGATACAAGAGACCCAGTACTTC. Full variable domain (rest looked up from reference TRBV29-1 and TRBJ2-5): SAVISQKPSRDICQRGTSLTIQCQVDSQVTMMFWYRQQPGQSLTLIATANQGSEATYESGFVIDKFPISRPNLTFSTLTVSNMSPEDSSIYLCSVDTGIQETQYFGPGTRLLVL.